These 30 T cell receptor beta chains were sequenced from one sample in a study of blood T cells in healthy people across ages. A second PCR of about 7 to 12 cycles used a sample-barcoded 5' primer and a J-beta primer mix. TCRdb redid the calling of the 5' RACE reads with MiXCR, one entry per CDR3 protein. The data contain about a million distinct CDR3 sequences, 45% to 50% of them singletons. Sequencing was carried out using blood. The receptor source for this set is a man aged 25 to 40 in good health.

The CDR3: CASSQDLGGSNQPQHF. For the CDR3, the DNA is TGCGCCAGCAGCCAAGATCTTGGGGGTAGCAATCAGCCCCAGCATTTT. This rearrangement joins TRBV4-3 to TRBJ1-5; TRBD1 might be the D (5 bases). V was shortened by 0 bases and J by 0 bases, with 9 bases between the two germline ends. Per germline, CDR1 LGHNA and CDR2 YSLEER. There are 16 residues in the CDR3.

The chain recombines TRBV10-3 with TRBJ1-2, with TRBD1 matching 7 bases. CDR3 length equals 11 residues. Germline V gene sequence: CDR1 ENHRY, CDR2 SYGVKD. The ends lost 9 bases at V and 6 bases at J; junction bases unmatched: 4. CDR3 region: CAIRGLHGYTF. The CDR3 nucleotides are TGTGCCATAAGGGGGCTACATGGCTACACCTTC.

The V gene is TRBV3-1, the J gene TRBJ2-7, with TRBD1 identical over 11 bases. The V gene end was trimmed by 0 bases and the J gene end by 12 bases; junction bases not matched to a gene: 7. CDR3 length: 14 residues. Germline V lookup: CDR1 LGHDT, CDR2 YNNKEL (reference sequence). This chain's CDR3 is CASSQEGQGGRWYF. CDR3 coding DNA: TGTGCCAGCAGCCAAGAGGGACAGGGGGGGAGGTGGTACTTC.

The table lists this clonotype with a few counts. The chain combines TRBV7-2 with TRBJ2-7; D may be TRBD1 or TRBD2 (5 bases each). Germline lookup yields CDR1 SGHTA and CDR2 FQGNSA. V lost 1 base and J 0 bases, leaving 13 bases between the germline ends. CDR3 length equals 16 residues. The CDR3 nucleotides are TGTGCCAGCAGCTTAGGATTCGGGGCCAGCTCCTACGAGCAGTACTTC. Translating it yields CASSLGFGASSYEQYF.

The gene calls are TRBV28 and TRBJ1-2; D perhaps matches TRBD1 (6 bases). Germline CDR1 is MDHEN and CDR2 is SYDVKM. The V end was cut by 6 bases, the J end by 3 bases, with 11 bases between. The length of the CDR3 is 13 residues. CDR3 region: CASRAGGHYGYTF. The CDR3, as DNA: TGTGCCAGCAGGGCGGGGGGCCACTATGGCTACACCTTC.

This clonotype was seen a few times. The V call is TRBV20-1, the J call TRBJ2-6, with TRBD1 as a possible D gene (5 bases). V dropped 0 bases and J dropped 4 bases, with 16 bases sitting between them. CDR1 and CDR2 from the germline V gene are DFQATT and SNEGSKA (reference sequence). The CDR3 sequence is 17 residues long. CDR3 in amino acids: CSARDLAGQNGANVLTF. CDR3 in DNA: TGCAGTGCTAGAGATCTGGCAGGGCAAAACGGGGCCAACGTCCTGACTTTC.

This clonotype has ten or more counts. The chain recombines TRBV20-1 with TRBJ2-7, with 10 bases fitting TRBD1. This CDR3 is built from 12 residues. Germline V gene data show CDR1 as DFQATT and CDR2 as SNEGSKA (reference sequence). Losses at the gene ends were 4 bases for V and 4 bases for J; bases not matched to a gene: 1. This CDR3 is CSATGQGYEQYF. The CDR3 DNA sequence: TGCAGTGCTACGGGACAGGGGTACGAGCAGTACTTC.

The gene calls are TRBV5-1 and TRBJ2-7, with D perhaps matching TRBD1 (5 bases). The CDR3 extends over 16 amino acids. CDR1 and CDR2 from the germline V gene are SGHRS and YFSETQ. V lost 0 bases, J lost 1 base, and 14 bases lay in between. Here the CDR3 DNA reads TGCGCCAGCAGCTTGGAAGGGGCCATACCTTCCTACGAGCAGTACTTC. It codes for CASSLEGAIPSYEQYF.

The CDR3 loop reads CASSRDRGDEQFF. DNA of the CDR3: TGCGCCAGCAGCCGAGACCGAGGGGATGAGCAGTTCTTC. The V gene is TRBV4-1, the J gene TRBJ2-1; the D call may be TRBD1 or TRBD2 (5 bases each). Germline V CDR1 and CDR2: MGHRA, YSYEKL. The ends were cut back, 4 bases at V and 8 bases at J, with 12 bases in the middle. The CDR3 is 13 amino acids.

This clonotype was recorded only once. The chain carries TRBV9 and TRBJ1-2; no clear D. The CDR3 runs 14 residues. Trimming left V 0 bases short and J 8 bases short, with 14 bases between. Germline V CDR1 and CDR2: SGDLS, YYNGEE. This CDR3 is CASSVGSGPGGYTF. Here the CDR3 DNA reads TGTGCCAGCAGCGTAGGATCTGGGCCTGGCGGCTACACCTTC.

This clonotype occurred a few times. The CDR3 reads CSVLGTSGGSTDTQYF. The CDR3 region has the DNA TGCAGCGTCTTAGGGACTAGCGGGGGTAGCACAGATACGCAGTATTTT. The chain uses TRBV29-1 and TRBJ2-3, with 14 bases identical to TRBD2. Germline V lookup: CDR1 SQVTM, CDR2 ANQGSEA. The CDR3 is 16 amino acids. With V trimmed by 6 bases and J by 0 bases, 5 bases remained unmatched.

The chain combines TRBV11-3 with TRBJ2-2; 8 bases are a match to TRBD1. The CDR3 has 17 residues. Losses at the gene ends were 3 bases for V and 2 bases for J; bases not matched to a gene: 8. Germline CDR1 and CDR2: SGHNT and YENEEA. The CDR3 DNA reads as TGTGCCAGCAGCTTGGCCAAGACAGGGGCCAACACCGGGGAGCTGTTTTTT. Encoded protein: CASSLAKTGANTGELFF.

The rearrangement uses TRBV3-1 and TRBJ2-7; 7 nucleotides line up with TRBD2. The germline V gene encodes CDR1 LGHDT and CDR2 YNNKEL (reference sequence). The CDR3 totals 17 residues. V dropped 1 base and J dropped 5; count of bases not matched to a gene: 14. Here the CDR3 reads CASSQAFGLVVSDEQYF. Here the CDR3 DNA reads TGTGCCAGCAGCCAAGCTTTCGGACTAGTGGTTTCCGACGAGCAGTACTTC.

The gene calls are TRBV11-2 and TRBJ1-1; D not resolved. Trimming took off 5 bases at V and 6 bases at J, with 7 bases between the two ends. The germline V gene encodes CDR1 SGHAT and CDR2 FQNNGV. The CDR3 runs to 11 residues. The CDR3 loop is CASSPRSEAFF. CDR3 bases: TGTGCCAGCAGCCCACGGTCTGAAGCTTTCTTT. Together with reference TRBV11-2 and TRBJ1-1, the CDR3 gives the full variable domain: EAGVAQSPRYKIIEKRQSVAFWCNPISGHATLYWYQQILGQGPKLLIQFQNNGVVDDSQLPKDRFSAERLKGVDSTLKIQPAKLEDSAVYLCASSPRSEAFFGQGTRLTVV.

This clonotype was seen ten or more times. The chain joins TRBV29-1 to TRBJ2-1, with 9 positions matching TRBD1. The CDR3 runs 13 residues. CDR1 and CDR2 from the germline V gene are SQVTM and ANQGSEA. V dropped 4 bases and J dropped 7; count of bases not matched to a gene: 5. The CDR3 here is CSVVGQGMNEQFF. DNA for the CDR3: TGCAGCGTTGTGGGACAGGGTATGAATGAGCAGTTCTTC.

In nucleotides, the CDR3 is TGCGCCAGCAGCTCGGGGACAGGGTGGGGGTACGAGCAGTACTTC. Translation: CASSSGTGWGYEQYF. The V and J genes are TRBV5-1 and TRBJ2-7; 9 nucleotides align to TRBD1. This CDR3 comprises 15 residues. V lost 3 bases, J lost 4 bases, and 8 bases stayed unmatched. Looked up from germline, CDR1 is SGHRS and CDR2 is YFSETQ.

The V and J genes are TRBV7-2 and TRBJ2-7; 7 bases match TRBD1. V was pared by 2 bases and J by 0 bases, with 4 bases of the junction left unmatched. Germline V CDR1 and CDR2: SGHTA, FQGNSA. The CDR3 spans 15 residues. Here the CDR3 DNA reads TGTGCCAGCAGCTTATTCAGGGGGAGCTCCTACGAGCAGTACTTC. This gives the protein CASSLFRGSSYEQYF.

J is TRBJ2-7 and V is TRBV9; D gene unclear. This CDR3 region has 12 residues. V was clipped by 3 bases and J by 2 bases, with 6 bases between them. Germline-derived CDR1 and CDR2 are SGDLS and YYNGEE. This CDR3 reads CASSGAPYEQYF. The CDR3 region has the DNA TGTGCCAGCAGCGGAGCCCCCTACGAGCAGTACTTC. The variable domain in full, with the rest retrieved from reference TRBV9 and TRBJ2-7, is DSGVTQTPKHLITATGQRVTLRCSPRSGDLSVYWYQQSLDQGLQFLIQYYNGEERAKGNILERFSAQQFPDLHSELNLSSLELGDSALYFCASSGAPYEQYFGPGTRLTVT.

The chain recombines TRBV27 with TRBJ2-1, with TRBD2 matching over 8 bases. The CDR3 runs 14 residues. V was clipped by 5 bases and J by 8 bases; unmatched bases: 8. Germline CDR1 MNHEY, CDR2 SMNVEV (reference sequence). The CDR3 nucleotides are TGTGCCAGCAGTCTCACCGGGGGGGCCTATGAGCAGTTCTTC. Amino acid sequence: CASSLTGGAYEQFF.

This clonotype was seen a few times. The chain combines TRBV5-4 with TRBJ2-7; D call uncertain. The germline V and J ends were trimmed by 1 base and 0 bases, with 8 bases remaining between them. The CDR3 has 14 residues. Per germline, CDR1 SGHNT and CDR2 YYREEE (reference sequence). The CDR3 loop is CASSLYGPSYEQYF. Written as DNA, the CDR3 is TGTGCCAGCAGCTTGTACGGGCCCTCCTACGAGCAGTACTTC.

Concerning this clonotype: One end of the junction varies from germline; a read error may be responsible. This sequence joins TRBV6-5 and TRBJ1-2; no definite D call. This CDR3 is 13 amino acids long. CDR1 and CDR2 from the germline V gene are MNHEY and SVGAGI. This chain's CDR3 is CAGSVASVYGYTF. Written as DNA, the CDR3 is TGTGCCGGCAGCGTAGCTAGCGTTTATGGCTACACCTTC.

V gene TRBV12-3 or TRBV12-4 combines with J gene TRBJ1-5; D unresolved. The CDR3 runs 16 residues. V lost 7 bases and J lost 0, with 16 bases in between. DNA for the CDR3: TGTGCCAGCACCATAAGGGTCGTCGGTAGCAATCAGCCCCAGCATTTT. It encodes CASTIRVVGSNQPQHF.

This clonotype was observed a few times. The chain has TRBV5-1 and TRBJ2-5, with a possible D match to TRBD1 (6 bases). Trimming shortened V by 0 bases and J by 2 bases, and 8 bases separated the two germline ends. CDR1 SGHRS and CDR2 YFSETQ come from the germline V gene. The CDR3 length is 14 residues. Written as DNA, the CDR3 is TGCGCCAGCAGCTTGGGGACAGAACAAGAGACCCAGTACTTC. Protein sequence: CASSLGTEQETQYF. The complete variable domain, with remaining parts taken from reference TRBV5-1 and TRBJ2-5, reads KAGVTQTPRYLIKTRGQQVTLSCSPISGHRSVSWYQQTPGQGLQFLFEYFSETQRNKGNFPGRFSGRQFSNSRSEMNVSTLELGDSALYLCASSLGTEQETQYFGPGTRLLVL.

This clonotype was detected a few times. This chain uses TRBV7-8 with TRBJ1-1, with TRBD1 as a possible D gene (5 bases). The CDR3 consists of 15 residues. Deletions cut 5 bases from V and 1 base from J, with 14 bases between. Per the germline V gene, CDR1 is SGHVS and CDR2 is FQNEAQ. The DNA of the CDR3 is TGTGCCAGCAGCCTAAATGGGGCAGGGAACACTGAAGCTTTCTTT. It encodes CASSLNGAGNTEAFF.

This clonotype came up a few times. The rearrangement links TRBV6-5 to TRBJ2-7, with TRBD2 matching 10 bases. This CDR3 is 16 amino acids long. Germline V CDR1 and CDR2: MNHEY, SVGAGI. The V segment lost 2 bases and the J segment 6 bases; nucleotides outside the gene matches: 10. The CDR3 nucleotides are TGTGCCAGCAGTTACCAGGTAGCGGGGGGTCCCAGCGAGCAGTACTTC. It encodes CASSYQVAGGPSEQYF.

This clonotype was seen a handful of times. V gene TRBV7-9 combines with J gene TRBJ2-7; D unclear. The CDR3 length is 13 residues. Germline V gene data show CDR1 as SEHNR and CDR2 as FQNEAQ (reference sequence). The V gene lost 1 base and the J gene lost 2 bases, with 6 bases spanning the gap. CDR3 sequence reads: CASSLDTTYEQYF. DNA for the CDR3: TGTGCCAGCAGCTTAGACACAACCTACGAGCAGTACTTC.

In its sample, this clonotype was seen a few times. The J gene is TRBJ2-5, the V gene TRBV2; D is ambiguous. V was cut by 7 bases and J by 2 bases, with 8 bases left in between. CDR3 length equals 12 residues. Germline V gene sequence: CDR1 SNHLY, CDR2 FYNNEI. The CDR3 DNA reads TGTGCCAGCAACCTTGCGCAAGAGACCCAGTACTTC. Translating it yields CASNLAQETQYF.

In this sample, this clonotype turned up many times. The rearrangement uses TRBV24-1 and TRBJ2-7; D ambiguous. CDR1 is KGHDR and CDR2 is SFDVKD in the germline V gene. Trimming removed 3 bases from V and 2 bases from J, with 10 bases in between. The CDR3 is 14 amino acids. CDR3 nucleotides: TGTGCCACCAGTGATCCCGATTTAGCCTACGAGCAGTACTTC. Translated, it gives CATSDPDLAYEQYF.

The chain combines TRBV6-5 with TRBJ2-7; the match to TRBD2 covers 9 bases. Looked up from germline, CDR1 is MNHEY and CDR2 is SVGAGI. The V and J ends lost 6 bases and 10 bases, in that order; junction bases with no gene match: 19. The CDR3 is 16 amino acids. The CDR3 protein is CASRHAWRGGQETQYF. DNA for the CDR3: TGTGCCAGCAGACACGCTTGGCGGGGGGGCCAAGAGACTCAGTACTTC.

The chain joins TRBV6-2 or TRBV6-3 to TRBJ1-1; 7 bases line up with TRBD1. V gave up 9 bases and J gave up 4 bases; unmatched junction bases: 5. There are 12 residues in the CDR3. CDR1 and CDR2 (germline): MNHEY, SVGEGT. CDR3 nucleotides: TGTGCCAGTTCTACAGGGGTCACTGAAGCTTTCTTT. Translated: CASSTGVTEAFF.